This note documents a single T cell receptor beta chain sequence. Its cognate antigen is unknown. The CDR3 runs 14 residues. In germline, CDR1 is LGHDT, CDR2 YNNKEL (reference sequence). Trimming removed 4 bases from V and 5 bases from J, with 14 bases in between. This sample was taken from a study of response to subunit inactivated influenza vaccine. Study observations and caveats: Researchers suggested that each seasonal influenza vaccination recruits few new T cells.

MiXCR, applied by TCRdb to the RT-PCR reads, yields one record per CDR3 protein. The sample has 450,000 to 500,000 distinct CDR3 sequences, approximately 9.9% seen once. The chain combines TRBV3-1 with TRBJ1-2; unclear D gene. The sample was PBMCs from blood, taken 40 to 50 days after vaccination. The sequence derives from a middle-aged man who received an inactivated influenza vaccine. The CDR3 DNA follows: TGTGCCAGCAGCCCACCCCGGGCTTCATATGGCTACACCTTC. Protein sequence: CASSPPRASYGYTF.